These 29 T cell receptor beta chains were sequenced from one sample in a study of shared clonotypes between healthy human individuals. The data were produced by immunoSEQ multiplex PCR, yet TCRdb's version contains in-frame clones alone and is incomplete. This table holds about 2.3 million clones, approximately 93% found once. The sample was naive CD4+ T cells from PBMCs. Subset denoted: CD45RA+ positively selected. The receptors derive from a young man in good health. Some clones in this sample may be carry-over from other donors' samples.

The chain uses TRBV11-2 and TRBJ2-3, with D possibly TRBD1 on 6 matching bases. This CDR3 is built from 15 residues. The ends were cut back, 4 bases at V and 5 bases at J, with 16 bases in the middle. CDR1 is SGHAT and CDR2 is FQNNGV in the germline V gene. CDR3 sequence: CASSSSGTSIDTQYF. CDR3 nucleotide sequence: TGTGCCAGCAGCTCCTCCGGGACAAGTATAGATACGCAGTATTTT.

The chain employs TRBV19 and TRBJ1-1; possibly TRBD1 for D (6 bases). Trimming shortened V by 1 base and J by 7 bases, and 13 bases separated the two germline ends. The CDR3 has 14 amino acids. Germline CDR1 and CDR2: LNHDA and SQIVND (reference sequence). The CDR3 loop reads CASSIGGGPYEAFF. For the CDR3, the DNA is TGTGCCAGTAGTATAGGGGGGGGGCCGTATGAAGCTTTCTTT.

This clone was seen more than once but under ten times. A junction end diverges from the germline sequence, so it may reflect a read error. V usage is TRBV23-1 and J usage is TRBJ1-2, with a weak D call TRBD1 (6 bases). TRBV23-1 belongs to the ORF category, with a function that is uncertain. CDR3 length: 15 amino acids. The CDR3 spells CASSQCQGRGYGYTF. CDR3 nucleotides: TGCGCCAGCAGCCAATGCCAGGGAAGGGGGTATGGCTACACCTTC.

The chain uses TRBV28 and TRBJ1-1; tentatively, D is TRBD1 (5 bases). This CDR3 region has 15 residues. Trimming stripped 7 bases from V and 2 bases from J, with 17 bases between. The germline V gene encodes CDR1 MDHEN and CDR2 SYDVKM. CDR3 in amino acids: CASTRRGTINTEAFF. The CDR3 DNA reads as TGTGCCAGCACACGGCGGGGGACCATTAACACTGAAGCTTTCTTT.

This chain uses TRBV27 with TRBJ2-7; 7 bases fit TRBD1. Germline CDR1 reads MNHEY; CDR2 reads SMNVEV (reference sequence). The CDR3 spans 12 residues. With V trimmed by 3 bases and J by 11 bases, 7 bases remained unmatched. DNA of the CDR3: TGTGCCAGCAGTTTTGAAGGGGGCAAGAAGTACTTC. Amino acid sequence: CASSFEGGKKYF.

V is TRBV5-4 and J is TRBJ2-7, with D unresolved. CDR3 length equals 13 residues. V was trimmed by 2 bases and J by 1 base, leaving 7 bases between them. Germline V gene data show CDR1 as SGHNT and CDR2 as YYREEE (reference sequence). In DNA form, the CDR3 reads TGTGCCAGCAGCTTAAAGGCTTCCTACGAGCAGTACTTC. Its protein is CASSLKASYEQYF.

Only a few counts were recorded for this clone. This rearrangement joins TRBV15 to TRBJ1-1; tentatively, D is TRBD1 (5 bases). Trimming shortened V by 9 bases and J by 6 bases, and 20 bases separated the two germline ends. This CDR3 is 14 amino acids long. Per germline, CDR1 LNHNV and CDR2 YYDKDF (reference sequence). Here the CDR3 DNA reads TGTGCCACGCTTCAAAACCAGGGAGTGTCTGAAGCTTTCTTT. This codes for CATLQNQGVSEAFF.

Note on this clone: Other DNA sequences in the same sample also yield this CDR3. This rearrangement joins TRBV5-1 to TRBJ2-7; D call uncertain. The germline gives CDR1 SGHRS, CDR2 YFSETQ. Trimming took off 4 bases at V and 0 bases at J, with 8 bases between the two ends. This CDR3 spans 13 amino acids. CDR3 loop: CASSPQGSYEQYF. CDR3 nucleotides: TGCGCCAGCAGCCCCCAAGGCTCCTACGAGCAGTACTTC.

This chain uses TRBV11-2 with TRBJ2-7; D gene unclear. Germline CDR1 reads SGHAT; CDR2 reads FQNNGV. This CDR3 comprises 13 residues. Deletions cut 5 bases from V and 5 bases from J, with 13 bases between. CDR3: CASSGLLTHEQYF. In nucleotides, the CDR3 is TGTGCCAGCAGCGGGCTCCTAACCCACGAGCAGTACTTC.

This clone was counted once. The chain joins TRBV5-8 to TRBJ1-2; a weak D match, TRBD1 (6 bases). Germline-derived CDR1 and CDR2 are SGHTS and YDEGEE. This CDR3 region has 16 residues. Trimming removed 3 bases at V and 0 bases at J, with 15 bases between. The CDR3 DNA sequence: TGTGCCAGCAGCTCCAGGGGCGCAGGGGCTAACTATGGCTACACCTTC. Its translation is CASSSRGAGANYGYTF.

This clone was recorded once. V is TRBV30 and J is TRBJ1-4; a possible D gene is TRBD1 (5 bases). The CDR3 has 14 residues. Germline V gives CDR1 GTSNPN, CDR2 SVGIG (reference sequence). V lost 5 bases and J 7 bases, leaving 17 bases between the germline ends. The CDR3: CAWGRASGAEKLFF. Written as DNA, the CDR3 is TGTGCCTGGGGCAGGGCAAGCGGAGCTGAAAAACTGTTTTTT. The full variable domain, with the rest looked up from reference TRBV30 and TRBJ1-4, is SQTIHQWPATLVQPVGSPLSLECTVEGTSNPNLYWYRQAAGRGLQLLFYSVGIGQISSEVPQNLSASRPQDRQFILSSKKLLLSDSGFYLCAWGRASGAEKLFFGSGTQLSVL.

This clone was detected once. V gene TRBV27 combines with J gene TRBJ2-7; 8 bases line up with TRBD2. Germline lookup yields CDR1 MNHEY and CDR2 SMNVEV (reference sequence). The CDR3 contains 13 residues. With 8 bases clipped from V and 5 bases from J, the junction kept 8 bases outside the gene matches. The CDR3 nucleotides are TGTGCCAGCGGGACGGGGGGGCGGAACGAGCAGTACTTC. Amino acid sequence: CASGTGGRNEQYF.

The chain combines TRBV10-2 with TRBJ2-2; D gene ambiguous. CDR1 is WSHSY, CDR2 SAAADI, per germline. Trimming took off 3 bases at V and 4 bases at J, with 6 bases between the two ends. This CDR3 is built from 13 residues. CDR3 protein: CASSDLVTGELFF. In DNA, the CDR3 is TGCGCCAGCAGTGATCTGGTCACCGGGGAGCTGTTTTTT.

The rearrangement links TRBV11-2 to TRBJ1-4, with unresolved D. Germline V CDR1 and CDR2: SGHAT, FQNNGV. This CDR3 spans 15 amino acids. V was shortened by 4 bases and J by 7 bases, with 16 bases between the two germline ends. CDR3 sequence reads: CASSSGLSGSEKLFF. In DNA, the CDR3 is TGTGCCAGCAGCTCCGGTCTATCGGGTAGTGAAAAACTGTTTTTT.

This chain uses TRBV7-9 with TRBJ1-2, with D perhaps matching TRBD1 (5 bases). CDR1 and CDR2 (germline): SEHNR, FQNEAQ (reference sequence). V was pared by 8 bases and J by 2 bases, with 18 bases between. The CDR3 runs 15 residues. The CDR3 loop is CASLGSIRGNYGYTF. The CDR3, as DNA: TGTGCCAGCCTGGGGTCGATACGGGGGAACTATGGCTACACCTTC.

This chain uses TRBV28 with TRBJ1-5; D is possibly TRBD1 (5 bases). Germline assignment: CDR1 MDHEN and CDR2 SYDVKM. Between the trimmed V and J ends, which lost 6 bases and 12 bases, there was a span of 15 bases. The CDR3 covers 12 residues. For the CDR3, the DNA is TGTGCCAGCAGCGAGATTAGGGACCGCCAGCATTTT. As protein: CASSEIRDRQHF.

The genes are TRBV18 and TRBJ2-7; 7 bases match TRBD2. CDR1 is KGHSH and CDR2 is LQKENI in the germline V gene. The CDR3 sequence is 16 residues long. Unmatched junction bases numbered 13, after V lost 2 bases and J lost 6 bases. CDR3 amino acids: CASSPYAGTKPSEQYF. CDR3 nucleotide sequence: TGTGCCAGCTCACCATATGCCGGGACTAAGCCTTCCGAGCAGTACTTC.

This chain connects TRBV7-2 to TRBJ1-1, with D uncertain. Germline CDR1 and CDR2: SGHTA and FQGNSA. The CDR3 spans 14 residues. Deletions cut 5 bases from V and 3 bases from J, with 13 bases between. In nucleotides, the CDR3 is TGTGCCAGCAGCCGACGCTTGCGCGACACTGAAGCTTTCTTT. Protein: CASSRRLRDTEAFF.

V and J are TRBV11-2 and TRBJ2-3, with D perhaps TRBD1 (6 bases). This CDR3 has 15 residues. The V and J ends lost 2 bases and 0 bases respectively, with 9 bases between them. CDR1 is SGHAT, CDR2 FQNNGV, per germline. CDR3 loop: CASSLIDRSTDTQYF. The DNA of the CDR3 is TGTGCCAGCAGCTTAATCGACAGGAGCACAGATACGCAGTATTTT.

Of note for this clone: This sample includes further DNA sequences coding for the same CDR3. V gene TRBV9 combines with J gene TRBJ2-7, with D uncertain. V lost 0 bases and J lost 2, with 6 bases in between. This CDR3 has 13 amino acids. Germline assignment: CDR1 SGDLS and CDR2 YYNGEE. The CDR3 sequence: CASSVGLAYEQYF. The CDR3, as DNA: TGTGCCAGCAGCGTAGGTCTAGCCTACGAGCAGTACTTC.

The gene calls are TRBV6-5 and TRBJ2-7, with 8 bases matching TRBD2. The CDR3 totals 14 residues. J was trimmed by 4 bases and V by 2 bases; bases with no gene match: 4. Germline assignment: CDR1 MNHEY and CDR2 SVGAGI. This CDR3 reads CASSYERGSYEQYF. The CDR3 coding sequence is TGTGCCAGCAGTTACGAGCGGGGGTCTTACGAGCAGTACTTC.

V and J are TRBV7-8 and TRBJ2-7, with D uncertain. CDR3 length equals 14 residues. V was trimmed by 1 base and J by 3 bases, leaving 10 bases between them. CDR1 SGHVS and CDR2 FQNEAQ come from the germline V gene. CDR3 bases: TGTGCCAGCAGCTTAGAATCTTCCGGCTACGAGCAGTACTTC. The encoded protein is CASSLESSGYEQYF.

The V call is TRBV7-2, the J call TRBJ1-2; D unclear. The CDR3 contains 16 residues. Deletions cut 2 bases from V and 0 bases from J, with 13 bases between. Germline V gives CDR1 SGHTA, CDR2 FQGNSA. DNA for the CDR3: TGTGCCAGCAGCTTAATGGCGGTCGGGACTAACTATGGCTACACCTTC. This encodes CASSLMAVGTNYGYTF.

This rearrangement joins TRBV11-3 to TRBJ2-3, with 10 bases fitting TRBD2. In germline, CDR1 is SGHNT, CDR2 YENEEA. CDR3 length: 15 residues. Trimming at V came to 4 bases and at J to 2 bases, leaving 3 bases not matched to a gene. Here the CDR3 reads CASSSGLADTDTQYF. The CDR3, as DNA: TGTGCCAGCAGCTCCGGACTAGCGGACACAGATACGCAGTATTTT.

The V gene is TRBV10-1, the J gene TRBJ2-4; D not resolved. The CDR3 length is 13 residues. Germline V CDR1 and CDR2: WNHNN, SYGVQD (reference sequence). Deletions cut 6 bases from V and 8 bases from J, with 14 bases between. CDR3 loop: CASSPVQTDIQYF. The CDR3 coding sequence is TGCGCCAGCAGCCCAGTCCAGACCGACATTCAGTACTTC.

V gene TRBV19 combines with J gene TRBJ2-5, with no clear D. This CDR3 contains 13 residues. V was clipped by 6 bases and J by 5 bases, with 13 bases between them. Germline CDR1 reads LNHDA; CDR2 reads SQIVND (reference sequence). The CDR3 bases are TGTGCCAGTAGCTACAATCGTGGGGAGACCCAGTACTTC. This codes for CASSYNRGETQYF.

Remarks on this clone: One end of the junction varies from germline; a read error may be responsible. The genes are TRBV29-1 and TRBJ2-3, with 9 nucleotides matching TRBD1. Per the germline V gene, CDR1 is SQVTM and CDR2 is ANQGSEA. CDR3 size: 15 residues. The CDR3 here is CSVEVRTGDPDTQYF. The CDR3 DNA follows: TGCAGCGTCGAAGTGCGGACAGGGGACCCAGATACGCAGTATTTT.

This sequence joins TRBV28 and TRBJ1-2, with TRBD1 matching over 10 bases. The CDR3 runs to 14 residues. Germline V gives CDR1 MDHEN, CDR2 SYDVKM. V gave up 6 bases and J gave up 7 bases; unmatched junction bases: 8. In DNA form, the CDR3 reads TGTGCCAGCAGGCCGGGACAGGGGACCTTTGGCTACACCTTC. This sequence encodes CASRPGQGTFGYTF.

The gene calls are TRBV20-1 and TRBJ2-7; no firm D call. Germline assignment: CDR1 DFQATT and CDR2 SNEGSKA (reference sequence). V lost 5 bases and J 6 bases, leaving 2 bases between the germline ends. The CDR3 loop spans 8 amino acids. The CDR3 coding sequence is TGCAGTGCTTCCGAGCAGTACTTC. Protein: CSASEQYF.